A selection of T cell receptor beta chains follows, all from one sample in a study of cytomegalovirus exposure and HLA in healthy donors. Data came from immunoSEQ multiplex PCR; TCRdb stores just in-frame clones and leaves some out. The sample carries about 200,000 clones, around 75% recorded once. Sample: PBMCs. Every receptor here comes from a young woman in good health and CMV-seronegative. CDR3s include the opening cysteine and the closing phenylalanine or tryptophan. The D gene is left open where the match is weak. The size entry is marked missing in some rows and otherwise reads once, few, many or a size class.

V: TRBV7-8
size: once
J: TRBJ1-1
D: NA
CDR3: CASTLRTSFLDTEAFF
DNA: TGTGCCAGCACCCTAAGGACTTCCTTCCTGGACACTGAAGCTTTCTTT

V: TRBV29-1
size: few
J: TRBJ2-1
D: NA
CDR3: CSARASGAYGEQFF
DNA: TGCAGCGCTCGTGCTTCAGGGGCTTACGGTGAGCAGTTCTTC

V: TRBV18
size: NA
J: TRBJ1-1
D: NA
CDR3: CASSQTVNTEAFF
DNA: TGTGCCAGCTCACAGACAGTGAACACTGAAGCTTTCTTT

V: TRBV2
size: NA
J: TRBJ2-7
D: NA
CDR3: CASSDRSYEQYF
DNA: TGTGCCAGCAGTGATCGCTCCTACGAGCAGTACTTC

V: TRBV5-1
size: NA
J: TRBJ1-4
D: NA
CDR3: CASSRGGYEKLFF
DNA: TGCGCCAGCAGCCGTGGAGGGTATGAAAAACTGTTTTTT

V: TRBV21-1
size: NA
J: TRBJ2-3
D: NA
CDR3: CASSPTGLAGGPEYRTDTQYF
DNA: TGTGCCAGCAGCCCGACCGGTCTAGCGGGAGGTCCGGAATATCGCACAGATACGCAGTATTTT

V: TRBV7-6
size: NA
J: TRBJ2-6
D: TRBD1
CDR3: CASSPGGAGANVLTF
DNA: TGTGCCAGCAGCCCAGGGGGCGCTGGGGCCAACGTCCTGACTTTC

V: TRBV29-1
size: few
J: TRBJ2-2
D: NA
CDR3: CSVAAGARTGELFF
DNA: TGCAGCGTTGCGGCGGGGGCGAGGACCGGGGAGCTGTTTTTT

V: TRBV19
size: NA
J: TRBJ1-1
D: NA
CDR3: CASSKRTGTPNTEAFF
DNA: TGTGCCAGTAGTAAACGCACCGGGACACCGAACACTGAAGCTTTCTTT

V: TRBV27
size: NA
J: TRBJ1-5
D: TRBD1
CDR3: CASRTGTGGAGNQPQHF
DNA: TGTGCCAGCAGAACCGGGACAGGGGGCGCCGGCAATCAGCCCCAGCATTTT

V: TRBV6-6
size: NA
J: TRBJ1-4
D: NA
CDR3: CASSPRGGATNEKLFF
DNA: TGTGCCAGCAGCCCACGAGGGGGGGCAACTAATGAAAAACTGTTTTTT

V: TRBV6-6
size: NA
J: TRBJ2-5
D: TRBD2
CDR3: CASSYFSGSETQYF
DNA: TGTGCCAGCAGTTACTTTAGCGGGAGTGAGACCCAGTACTTC

V: TRBV7-6
size: NA
J: TRBJ2-5
D: TRBD1
CDR3: CASSFAGTGPVTQYF
DNA: TGTGCCAGCAGCTTCGCCGGGACAGGGCCAGTGACCCAGTACTTC

V: TRBV2
size: NA
J: TRBJ2-1
D: NA
CDR3: CASSPGIRSEQFF
DNA: TGTGCCAGCAGCCCGGGGATTCGGTCGGAGCAGTTCTTC

V: TRBV7-9
size: once
J: TRBJ2-7
D: NA
CDR3: CASSAHEQYF
DNA: TGTGCCAGCAGCGCGCACGAGCAGTACTTC

V: TRBV11-2
size: NA
J: TRBJ1-6
D: TRBD1
CDR3: CASSLDRAGGGSPLHF
DNA: TGTGCCAGCAGCTTAGATCGGGCAGGGGGCGGTTCACCCCTCCACTTT

V: TRBV11-1
size: NA
J: TRBJ1-2
D: NA
CDR3: CASSTDRFLTF
DNA: TGTGCCAGCAGCACGGACAGATTCCTCACCTTC

V: TRBV5-1
size: NA
J: TRBJ1-4
D: TRBD1
CDR3: CASSYAVSGGGGEKLFF
DNA: TGCGCCAGCAGCTACGCCGTTTCAGGGGGTGGCGGTGAAAAACTGTTTTTT

V: TRBV7-6
size: NA
J: TRBJ1-1
D: NA
CDR3: CASSLWEPEAFF
DNA: TGTGCCAGCAGCTTATGGGAGCCAGAAGCTTTCTTT

V: TRBV25-1
size: NA
J: TRBJ2-1
D: TRBD2
CDR3: CASTPLMVAGDYNEQFF
DNA: TGTGCCAGCACCCCCCTAATGGTAGCGGGAGACTACAATGAGCAGTTCTTC

V: TRBV12-5
size: NA
J: TRBJ2-5
D: NA
CDR3: CASGLVMGRPTQYF
DNA: TGTGCTAGTGGTTTGGTTATGGGGCGGCCGACCCAGTACTTC

V: TRBV7-2
size: NA
J: TRBJ1-2
D: TRBD1
CDR3: CASSDGTVSANYGYTF
DNA: TGTGCCAGCAGCGACGGGACAGTTAGCGCTAACTATGGCTACACCTTC

V: TRBV11-2
size: NA
J: TRBJ2-3
D: TRBD2
CDR3: CASSPLAGGPLGTDTQYF
DNA: TGTGCCAGCAGCCCACTGGCGGGGGGACCCTTGGGGACAGATACGCAGTATTTT

V: TRBV27
size: once
J: TRBJ1-2
D: TRBD1
CDR3: CASREPGQHGYTF
DNA: TGTGCCAGCAGAGAGCCGGGACAGCATGGCTACACCTTC

V: TRBV7-6
size: NA
J: TRBJ1-1
D: NA
CDR3: CASSLGLGGFTEAFF
DNA: TGTGCCAGCAGCTTAGGTTTGGGGGGTTTCACTGAAGCTTTCTTT

V: TRBV5-4
size: few
J: TRBJ2-1
D: NA
CDR3: CASSLGAPGGHDEQFF
DNA: TGTGCCAGCAGCTTGGGCGCTCCAGGAGGCCATGATGAGCAGTTCTTC

V: TRBV27
size: NA
J: TRBJ2-7
D: TRBD1
CDR3: CASGLGQGSEQYF
DNA: TGTGCCAGCGGCCTGGGACAGGGTAGCGAGCAGTACTTC

V: TRBV7-9
size: once
J: TRBJ2-2
D: TRBD2
CDR3: CASSLPSLAGEAGELFF
DNA: TGTGCCAGCAGCTTGCCCTCACTAGCGGGAGAGGCCGGGGAGCTGTTTTTT

V: TRBV7-9
size: NA
J: TRBJ2-7
D: TRBD2
CDR3: CASSSRLAGASSYEQYF
DNA: TGTGCCAGCAGCTCCCGACTAGCGGGAGCCTCTTCCTACGAGCAGTACTTC

V: TRBV4-1
size: NA
J: TRBJ1-3
D: NA
CDR3: CASSPSGGSGNTIYF
DNA: TGCGCCAGCAGCCCCAGCGGAGGGTCTGGAAACACCATATATTTT

V: TRBV19
size: NA
J: TRBJ1-2
D: TRBD1
CDR3: CASRSQGAGGYTF
DNA: TGTGCCAGTAGATCACAGGGGGCGGGTGGCTACACCTTC

V: TRBV2
size: NA
J: TRBJ2-7
D: TRBD1
CDR3: CASSQPGQTLEQYF
DNA: TGTGCCAGCAGCCAACCGGGACAGACTTTGGAGCAGTACTTC

V: TRBV14
size: NA
J: TRBJ1-3
D: NA
CDR3: CASRRVSSGNTIYF
DNA: TGTGCCAGCAGGAGGGTCAGCTCTGGAAACACCATATATTTT

V: TRBV4-2
size: NA
J: TRBJ1-2
D: NA
CDR3: CASSQESRGARNGYTF
DNA: TGTGCCAGCAGCCAAGAGTCCCGGGGGGCGCGTAATGGCTACACCTTC

V: TRBV7-6
size: few
J: TRBJ1-3
D: NA
CDR3: CASSRQRHGSGNTIYF
DNA: TGTGCCAGCAGCCGTCAACGACACGGCTCTGGAAACACCATATATTTT

V: TRBV5-6
size: NA
J: TRBJ1-3
D: NA
CDR3: CASSLDHSSGNTIYF
DNA: TGTGCCAGCAGCTTAGATCATAGCTCTGGAAACACCATATATTTT

V: TRBV11-2
size: NA
J: TRBJ1-1
D: NA
CDR3: CASSLYQGLNTEAFF
DNA: TGTGCCAGCAGCTTATACCAGGGCTTGAACACTGAAGCTTTCTTT

V: TRBV5-6
size: NA
J: TRBJ1-1
D: NA
CDR3: CASSWREGYDTEAFF
DNA: TGTGCCAGCAGCTGGCGAGAGGGTTACGACACTGAAGCTTTCTTT

V: TRBV18
size: few
J: TRBJ2-7
D: TRBD2
CDR3: CASSPSGRWDYEQYF
DNA: TGTGCCAGCTCACCGAGCGGGAGATGGGACTACGAGCAGTACTTC

V: TRBV29-1
size: NA
J: TRBJ2-1
D: TRBD1
CDR3: CSVEGGTGHYNEQFF
DNA: TGCAGCGTTGAAGGCGGGACAGGACACTACAATGAGCAGTTCTTC